These 3 T cell receptor beta chains were sequenced from one sample in a study of shared clonotypes between healthy human individuals. Assay: immunoSEQ multiplex PCR; the TCRdb copy retains only in-frame clones and omits some. Of about 600,000 clones in the sample, 95% to 98% were seen once. Source material: naive CD4+ T cells sorted from blood. The subset was: CD45RA+ positively selected. The receptors here all came from a woman aged 25 to 39 in good health.

The chain carries TRBV6-6 and TRBJ2-1; the match to TRBD2 covers 10 bases. The V and J ends lost 6 bases and 5 bases, in that order; junction bases with no gene match: 7. The CDR3 length is 15 residues. Germline CDR1 MNHNY, CDR2 SVGAGI (reference sequence). The CDR3 region has the DNA TGTGCCAGCAGGGCTAGCGGGAGTGTCAACAATGAGCAGTTCTTC. As protein: CASRASGSVNNEQFF.

This clone was recorded once. V is TRBV6-6 and J is TRBJ1-5, with a possible D match to TRBD1 (6 bases). V was clipped by 6 bases and J by 6 bases, with 15 bases between them. CDR1 MNHNY and CDR2 SVGAGI come from the germline V gene (reference sequence). The CDR3 consists of 14 residues. The CDR3, as DNA: TGTGCCAGCAGCAAGGGGGGGGAGGGTCAGCCCCAGCATTTT. The encoded protein is CASSKGGEGQPQHF.

The chain couples TRBV19 to TRBJ2-7; tentative D call: TRBD1 (5 bases). The CDR3 is 14 residues long. Per the germline V gene, CDR1 is LNHDA and CDR2 is SQIVND (reference sequence). Trimming took 2 bases from V and 0 from J, leaving 8 bases between them. As DNA, the CDR3 is TGTGCCAGTAGTATATCGGACAACTCCTACGAGCAGTACTTC. Its protein is CASSISDNSYEQYF.